What follows describes a single TCR beta chain. The data belong to a study of neoadjuvant anti-PD-1 for oral cavity cancer. Study-wide background: Around day 43, patients without progression received a fourth nivolumab dose before surgery.

Cohort: HPV-negative, locally advanced oral cavity squamous cell carcinoma patients. Analysis of PBMCs was direct, with no culture step. The assay was immunoSEQ multiplex PCR, and TCRdb's table has in-frame clones only and misses some. This table holds over 14,000 clones, approximately 71% found once. V lost 4 bases and J lost 1, with 8 bases in between. CDR1 is SGDLS, CDR2 YYNGEE, per germline. The CDR3 loop spans 13 amino acids. Sequencing used PBMCs, obtained before nivolumab (anti-PD-1) treatment. The clonotype was recovered from a person aged 35-79 years with oral cavity squamous cell carcinoma. The chain uses TRBV9 and TRBJ1-1; D ambiguous. Here the CDR3 DNA reads TGTGCCAGCAGCTTACGACAGAACACTGAAGCTTTCTTT. Protein sequence: CASSLRQNTEAFF.